This T cell receptor beta chain was documented in a study of OX40 agonist ivuxolimab in advanced cancers. Germline V gives CDR1 SGHRS, CDR2 YFSETQ. Germline trimming cut 4 bases from V and 4 bases from J; bases unmatched to any gene: 7. This CDR3 is 15 amino acids long. TCRdb keeps only in-frame clones here, not all; method: immunoSEQ multiplex PCR. The profile covers 90,000 to 120,000 clones, with around 93% appearing a single time and about 1.2% taken by the ten largest. This TCR derives from an adult with an advanced solid tumor such as melanoma, head and neck, liver or kidney cancer. Sequenced here: CD4+ or CD8+ T cells sorted from blood, sampled in a trial of the OX40 agonist ivuxolimab. This sequence joins TRBV5-1 and TRBJ1-4, with TRBD1 identical over 7 bases. CDR3 sequence: CASSEAGTVNEKLFF. CDR3 DNA: TGCGCCAGCAGCGAAGCCGGGACAGTTAATGAAAAACTGTTTTTT.